This T cell receptor (beta chain) was profiled in a study of cytomegalovirus exposure and HLA in healthy donors. Comment on this clone: Its target is unknown.

Study results and limitations: CMV serostatus stood as the only immune exposure information on hand.

Germline CDR1 and CDR2: LNHDA and SQIVND (reference sequence). V was pared by 5 bases and J by 4 bases, with 8 bases of the junction left unmatched. The CDR3 loop spans 15 amino acids. Primers for the PCR totalled 60 Vbeta and 13 Jbeta. Original data processing: In a later analysis, of 80 million or so unique beta chains, roughly 10 million appeared in at least two donors. Repertoires were generated with immunoSEQ multiplex PCR, while TCRdb's copy carries only in-frame clones and drops some. V, J and clone size are those of that table, while D and trimming were read from the DNA. The sample has about 140,000 clones; roughly three quarters are singletons.

This chain links TRBV19 with TRBJ1-5; 7 nucleotides match TRBD1. The clonotype originates from a woman aged 30 to 39 in good health and CMV-seronegative. The specimen sequenced was PBMCs. Written as DNA, the CDR3 is TGTGCCAGTAGTCCACGACAGGGACCGAATCAGCCCCAGCATTTT. This encodes CASSPRQGPNQPQHF.